A single sample gave rise to the 24 T cell receptor beta chains below, sequenced in a study of blood T cell repertoires in COVID-19. The method was immunoSEQ multiplex PCR; TCRdb's version includes in-frame clones alone and lacks a portion of them. Found here are 35,000 to 55,000 clones, around nine tenths of them singletons; the top ten hold around 15%. The sample taken for sequencing was peripheral blood. The receptors were gathered from a human donor in a cohort sampled during active COVID-19.

V gene TRBV5-1 combines with J gene TRBJ1-4; D gene unclear. The CDR3 has 13 amino acids. CDR1 and CDR2 (germline): SGHRS, YFSETQ. Trimming removed 0 bases from V and 6 bases from J, with 6 bases in between. The CDR3 reads CASSLGSDEKLFF. The CDR3 nucleotides read TGCGCCAGCAGCTTGGGAAGCGATGAAAAACTGTTTTTT.

The chain links TRBV12-3 or TRBV12-4 to TRBJ2-3; D is unresolved. Trimming took off 8 bases at V and 2 bases at J, with 8 bases between the two ends. This CDR3 spans 12 amino acids. CDR3 residues: CASRLFTDTQYF. The CDR3 DNA follows: TGTGCCAGCCGACTTTTCACAGATACGCAGTATTTT.

The chain couples TRBV29-1 to TRBJ2-7, with D unclear. The CDR3 sequence is 11 residues long. The germline gives CDR1 SQVTM, CDR2 ANQGSEA. The V end was cut by 4 bases, the J end by 2 bases, with 6 bases between. The CDR3 sequence: CSVGQAYEQYF. The CDR3 DNA is TGCAGCGTTGGCCAGGCCTACGAGCAGTACTTC.

The chain recombines TRBV6-1 with TRBJ2-7; 9 bases align to TRBD2. CDR3 length: 19 amino acids. With V trimmed by 2 bases and J by 2 bases, 16 bases remained unmatched. Germline lookup yields CDR1 MNHNS and CDR2 SASEGT. Here the CDR3 reads CASSEMGVWRAGGTYEQYF. CDR3 nucleotides: TGTGCCAGCAGTGAAATGGGAGTATGGCGAGCGGGGGGCACCTACGAGCAGTACTTC.

The V call is TRBV4-1, the J call TRBJ2-1; 13 bases are a match to TRBD2. There are 19 residues in the CDR3. V dropped 2 bases and J dropped 4; count of bases not matched to a gene: 11. Germline V CDR1 and CDR2: MGHRA, YSYEKL. CDR3 nucleotide sequence: TGCGCCAGCAGCCAAAAGGAAACTAGCGGGGGGGCAGGGTACAATGAGCAGTTCTTC. Its translation: CASSQKETSGGAGYNEQFF.

The chain carries TRBV27 and TRBJ1-2, with a weak D call TRBD1 (5 bases). Per germline, CDR1 MNHEY and CDR2 SMNVEV (reference sequence). V lost 8 bases, J lost 8 bases, and 15 bases lay in between. This CDR3 has 12 amino acids. CDR3 residues: CASGEVGGGYTF. For the CDR3, the DNA is TGTGCCAGCGGTGAGGTGGGGGGAGGCTACACCTTC.

This clone was recorded only once. This chain connects TRBV27 to TRBJ2-7; D gene ambiguous. The length of the CDR3 is 15 residues. Per the germline V gene, CDR1 is MNHEY and CDR2 is SMNVEV (reference sequence). The V gene lost 2 bases and the J gene lost 0 bases, with 11 bases spanning the gap. The CDR3 sequence: CASSLVPRSSYEQYF. CDR3 DNA: TGTGCCAGCAGTTTAGTCCCAAGGAGCTCCTACGAGCAGTACTTC.

The chain combines TRBV21-1 with TRBJ2-3; the table names TRBD1, a call not compared with the DNA. TRBV21-1 is a pseudogene segment. The CDR3 spans 16 residues. The CDR3 region has the DNA TGTGCCAGCAGCAGCCTTCCTGACAGGGGCACAGATACGCAGTATTTT. This codes for CASSSLPDRGTDTQYF.

The chain carries TRBV19 and TRBJ2-3, with a tentative D call TRBD1 (6 bases). This CDR3 has 16 residues. With 8 bases removed from V and 2 bases from J, the gap between germline ends came to 20 bases. Germline values: CDR1 LNHDA, CDR2 SQIVND (reference sequence). CDR3 nucleotides: TGTGCCAGTTCCAGGGGCGTCGAAAAGACCACAGATACGCAGTATTTT. Protein product: CASSRGVEKTTDTQYF.

This clone was recorded only once. The chain recombines TRBV5-1 with TRBJ2-5; 7 positions match TRBD2. There are 16 residues in the CDR3. V lost 2 bases and J lost 5; bases outside the gene matches: 12. Germline V gene data show CDR1 as SGHRS and CDR2 as YFSETQ. The CDR3 nucleotides are TGCGCCAGCAGCTTACCCTGGGAGCGGGGTAGGGAGACCCAGTACTTC. Protein product: CASSLPWERGRETQYF.

This sequence joins TRBV19 and TRBJ2-4; the match to TRBD1 covers 8 bases. The CDR3 is 17 residues long. Looked up from germline, CDR1 is LNHDA and CDR2 is SQIVND (reference sequence). V was clipped by 6 bases and J by 1 base; unmatched bases: 11. The CDR3 bases are TGTGCCAGTAGACAAAGGACAGGGTTTGTGGCCAAAAACATTCAGTACTTC. Protein product: CASRQRTGFVAKNIQYF.

The table lists this clone with a count of one. The chain combines TRBV14 with TRBJ1-1; D call uncertain. Trimming removed 0 bases at V and 8 bases at J, with 13 bases between. Germline loops: CDR1 SGHDN, CDR2 FVKESK. This CDR3 spans 14 amino acids. The CDR3, as DNA: TGTGCCAGCAGCCAAGATCATTGGGGAGGGGAAGCTTTCTTT. Amino acid sequence: CASSQDHWGGEAFF. Supplemented by reference TRBV14 and TRBJ1-1, the full variable domain reads EAGVTQFPSHSVIEKGQTVTLRCDPISGHDNLYWYRRVMGKEIKFLLHFVKESKQDESGMPNNRFLAERTGGTYSTLKVQPAELEDSGVYFCASSQDHWGGEAFFGQGTRLTVV.

The chain's CDR3 is CASSQDRLAGITDTQYF. The CDR3 nucleotides read TGCGCCAGCAGCCAAGATAGGCTAGCGGGGATCACAGATACGCAGTATTTT. The chain is built from TRBV4-3 and TRBJ2-3; TRBD2 matches 9 bases. This CDR3 comprises 17 residues. With V trimmed by 0 bases and J by 2 bases, 6 bases remained unmatched. Germline-derived CDR1 and CDR2 are LGHNA and YSLEER.

This sequence joins TRBV18 and TRBJ2-2; D is ambiguous. The CDR3 is 13 residues long. Germline V gene lookup returns CDR1 KGHSH and CDR2 LQKENI. Trimming took 3 bases from V and 5 from J, leaving 7 bases between them. DNA of the CDR3: TGTGCCAGCTCACCGCTATGGACCGGGGAGCTGTTTTTT. Residues: CASSPLWTGELFF.

The V and J genes are TRBV9 and TRBJ1-5, with a possible D match to TRBD1 (5 bases). This CDR3 contains 16 residues. Trimming stripped 4 bases from V and 3 bases from J, with 17 bases between. The germline gives CDR1 SGDLS, CDR2 YYNGEE. Written as DNA, the CDR3 is TGTGCCAGCAGCCCCGGGGGGGGTCGTGACAATCAGCCCCAGCATTTT. It specifies CASSPGGGRDNQPQHF.

The table lists this clone with a few counts. The CDR3: CASSPILANEQFF. For the CDR3, the DNA is TGTGCCAGCAGTCCGATACTAGCGAATGAGCAGTTCTTC. The chain combines TRBV6-5 with TRBJ2-1; 7 nucleotides align to TRBD2. V dropped 5 bases and J dropped 7; count of bases not matched to a gene: 5. The CDR3 consists of 13 residues. Germline V gene lookup returns CDR1 MNHEY and CDR2 SVGAGI.

J is TRBJ2-5 and V is TRBV4-1; no firm D call. Trimming took 0 bases from V and 5 from J, leaving 7 bases between them. The CDR3 extends over 13 amino acids. Per germline, CDR1 MGHRA and CDR2 YSYEKL. In DNA, the CDR3 is TGCGCCAGCAGCCAAGAGGCATACGAGACCCAGTACTTC. Residues: CASSQEAYETQYF.

J is TRBJ2-1 and V is TRBV7-3; the match to TRBD2 covers 12 bases. V lost 2 bases to trimming and J lost 2 bases; unmatched junction nucleotides: 7. Germline CDR1 SGHTA, CDR2 FQGTGA. The CDR3 totals 18 residues. This CDR3 is CASSLQPSGGAAYNEQFF. CDR3 in DNA: TGTGCCAGCAGCTTACAGCCTAGCGGGGGGGCCGCCTACAATGAGCAGTTCTTC.

The rearrangement joins TRBV28 to TRBJ2-1; 8 bases map to TRBD2. With V trimmed by 10 bases and J by 5 bases, 13 bases remained unmatched. From germline, CDR1 is MDHEN and CDR2 SYDVKM. The CDR3 sequence is 15 residues long. CDR3 in amino acids: CAILSAGGLDNEQFF. The CDR3 DNA sequence: TGTGCCATACTAAGCGCGGGGGGCTTGGACAATGAGCAGTTCTTC.

This chain joins TRBV6-5 and TRBJ2-3, with a tentative D call TRBD2 (5 bases). V lost 7 bases, J lost 5 bases, and 10 bases lay in between. The CDR3 covers 12 residues. Germline loops: CDR1 MNHEY, CDR2 SVGAGI. This chain's CDR3 is CASTGDLDTQYF. The CDR3 coding sequence is TGTGCCAGCACCGGGGATCTAGATACGCAGTATTTT.

The chain is built from TRBV11-2 and TRBJ1-2, with 10 bases fitting TRBD1. Unmatched junction bases numbered 3, after V lost 5 bases and J lost 0 bases. The germline V gene encodes CDR1 SGHAT and CDR2 FQNNGV. The CDR3 runs 15 residues. The CDR3 nucleotides are TGTGCCAGCAGCACCGGGACAGGGGCTAACTATGGCTACACCTTC. This codes for CASSTGTGANYGYTF.

This rearrangement joins TRBV4-3 to TRBJ1-2, with D uncertain. CDR3 length equals 16 residues. V dropped 1 base and J dropped 3 bases, with 15 bases sitting between them. Germline V CDR1 and CDR2: LGHNA, YSLEER. The DNA for the CDR3 is TGCGCCAGCAGCCAAGCATCTGACTCCTCTTACTATGGCTACACCTTC. It yields the protein CASSQASDSSYYGYTF.

This clone occurred once. The junction differs from germline at one of its ends, possibly a read error. This specimen includes other DNA sequences encoding the same CDR3. The chain joins TRBV6-2 or TRBV6-3 to TRBJ1-2, with 7 bases identical to TRBD1. CDR1 is MNHEY, CDR2 SVGEGT, per germline. The CDR3 is 13 residues long. Here the CDR3 reads CASSLAGTVGYTF. CDR3 nucleotide sequence: TGCGCCAGCAGTTTAGCGGGGACAGTGGGCTACACCTTC.

The chain joins TRBV15 to TRBJ1-2; 8 nucleotides agree with TRBD1. The CDR3 has 16 residues. From germline, CDR1 is LNHNV and CDR2 YYDKDF (reference sequence). V dropped 3 bases and J dropped 7; count of bases not matched to a gene: 13. Here the CDR3 DNA reads TGTGCCACCAGCAGGGAGCAGGGGGCGCAGACGGGTGGCTACACCTTC. Translated, it gives CATSREQGAQTGGYTF.